These 6 T cell receptor beta chains came from one sample sequenced in a study of blood T cell repertoires in COVID-19. Sequencing was performed with immunoSEQ multiplex PCR; in TCRdb, only in-frame clones are kept and a portion is missing. The table lists approximately 200,000 clones, 75% to 85% of them singletons. The sample comprised peripheral blood. These receptors originate from a woman aged 40 to 50 with COVID-19, enrolled during active disease.

This clone has a count of ten or more. For the CDR3, the DNA is TGCGCCAGCAGCTTGGACTCTCCGGGAACCTACGAGCAGTACTTC. Translating it yields CASSLDSPGTYEQYF. This sequence joins TRBV5-1 and TRBJ2-7; perhaps TRBD2 as D (5 bases). CDR1 SGHRS and CDR2 YFSETQ come from the germline V gene. The V gene lost 0 bases and the J gene lost 2 bases, with 12 bases spanning the gap. The CDR3 sequence is 15 residues long.

This clone showed up just once. The chain carries TRBV18 and TRBJ2-2, with D perhaps TRBD2 (6 bases). The CDR3 has 16 amino acids. Looked up from germline, CDR1 is KGHSH and CDR2 is LQKENI. Between the trimmed V and J ends, which lost 3 bases and 3 bases, there was a span of 14 bases. The CDR3: CASSPRRGDDTGELFF. CDR3 in DNA: TGTGCCAGCTCACCCCGGCGGGGAGATGACACCGGGGAGCTGTTTTTT.

The V gene is TRBV2, the J gene TRBJ1-2; no definite D call. CDR3 length equals 12 residues. V was pared by 2 bases and J by 8 bases, with 9 bases between. Germline assignment: CDR1 SNHLY and CDR2 FYNNEI. The CDR3 bases are TGTGCCAGCAGTGAAACCCGGAGGGGCTACACCTTC. Encoded protein: CASSETRRGYTF.

V gene TRBV4-1 combines with J gene TRBJ2-1, with TRBD2 matching over 8 bases. From germline, CDR1 is MGHRA and CDR2 YSYEKL. This CDR3 is built from 17 residues. V shed 0 bases, J shed 7 bases, and the junction held 11 bases outside the gene matches. The CDR3 loop reads CASSQDRPAGARNEQFF. The DNA for the CDR3 is TGCGCCAGCAGCCAAGATCGCCCAGCGGGGGCCCGTAATGAGCAGTTCTTC.

J is TRBJ1-1 and V is TRBV2; D remains ambiguous. V dropped 5 bases and J dropped 5 bases, with 15 bases sitting between them. This CDR3 is 14 amino acids long. CDR1 SNHLY and CDR2 FYNNEI come from the germline V gene. The CDR3 spells CASSPPAGSTEAFF. DNA of the CDR3: TGTGCCAGCAGTCCCCCGGCGGGTTCAACTGAAGCTTTCTTT.

The chain uses TRBV6-1 and TRBJ1-2; no clear D. The CDR3 extends over 14 amino acids. V was shortened by 1 base and J by 7 bases, with 13 bases between the two germline ends. The germline V gene has CDR1 MNHNS and CDR2 SASEGT. The CDR3 DNA reads as TGTGCCAGCAGTGAAGAGGAGGGAATCGGTGGCTACACCTTC. Protein product: CASSEEEGIGGYTF.